The entry below gives a single TCR beta chain sequence along with its context. This clone showed up just once. The antigen this receptor binds is unknown. Base-call qualities are not available, and no considerably larger clone is one nucleotide away. Other DNA sequences within the sample encode an identical CDR3. Every bulk PBMC sample was loaded with the same fixed amount of about 370 ng of DNA. TCR beta CDR3 sequences were amplified from genomic DNA with the immunoSEQ TCRb Assay kit following manufacturer instructions. The KAPA Library Quantification Kit for Illumina platforms was used to quantify the pooled libraries by qPCR. Pooled libraries were clustered at roughly 0.6-1.2 pM and sequenced on an Illumina NextSeq 500. As for the authors' bioinformatics: The TCR data were analyzed using immunoSEQ ANALYZER and the R LymphoSeq package. A rearrangement efficiency score was calculated as productive divided by the sum of productive and non-productive CDR3 sequences. Clonality was assessed using the Gini coefficient and diversity using the Renyi index at alpha=1, with pairwise comparisons between timepoints within each patient. In LymphoSeq, clonal relatedness was computed with an edit distance of 3 and repertoire similarity was computed with the Bhattacharyya coefficient. Linear discriminant analysis on week-3 changes in clonality and diversity was built with the R MASS and caret packages to classify response. This is the immuneACCESS table as TCRdb keeps it, with only in-frame sequences that have V and J called. A part of the clones is gone; compared with another copy, unresolved V genes explain less than half, and the rest is unexplained. V, J and clone size derive from that table, while D and trimming were established from the DNA sequence. The sample yields approximately 6,300 clones; approximately 88% were counted once. Around 5% of the sample rests with the top ten.

The time point label corresponds to: week 3, after first cycle of checkpoint inhibitor. Blood was sampled before treatment (T0) and at week 3 (W3), after the first cycle of checkpoint blockade. Except for a couple of patients with rapid clinical progression, response was assessed 12 weeks after the first infusion by RECIST 1.1; disease control meant complete response, partial response or stable disease. Patients were not eligible if they had prior systemic cancer treatment, concomitant immunosuppressant therapy or synchronous other active malignancies. To track both circulating cells and T cell turnover, TCR beta was sequenced from bulk PBMC as well as from plasma cell-free DNA. PBMC were isolated from blood with Lymphoprep and SepMate tubes, followed by red cell lysis. QIAamp DNA Blood Mini kits were used to extract DNA from PBMC and sorted T cell subsets. The source of the sample is a study of blood T cell dynamics during melanoma immunotherapy (dated by TCRdb to 2018 to 2020). About the investigation overall: The patients had metastatic melanoma and were given first-line pembrolizumab or nivolumab plus ipilimumab as standard of care in the United Kingdom. To find early correlates of response, the study profiled the peripheral T cell receptor repertoires of patients with metastatic melanoma both before and after one cycle of checkpoint inhibitor therapy. A training cohort was formed from consecutive patients, and a further independent group of patients from the same centre was pooled into an external validation set.

Summary of the overall study and its limitations: Patients who later achieved disease control showed a bifurcated PBMC repertoire reorganization at W3, with increased clonality or increased diversity, unlike progressors. The relatively small sample size was acknowledged as a potential limitation on generalization of the results. Whether the T cell clones behind the repertoire changes were melanoma-specific or instead reflected general immune activation was something the study could not determine.

This sequence was found in a human donor with melanoma. This sample comprised blood, obtained from a patient treated with checkpoint blockade.

The DNA sequence is TGCGCCAGCAGCCTCACAGGAAGCACTGAAGCTTTCTTT. The encoded protein is CASSLTGSTEAFF. The sequence links TRBV10-1 to TRBJ1-1; a tentative D match to TRBD1 spans 5 bases. From the cysteine up to the phenylalanine, the CDR3 has a length of 13 residues. The retained sequence is limited to the CDR3, 39 bases, with the frame set at the first base. According to the germline V gene (reference sequence), CDR1 reads WNHNN and CDR2 reads SYGVQD. Trimming at the junction amounts to 6 bases on V and 4 bases on J, and the germline ends lie 12 bases apart.